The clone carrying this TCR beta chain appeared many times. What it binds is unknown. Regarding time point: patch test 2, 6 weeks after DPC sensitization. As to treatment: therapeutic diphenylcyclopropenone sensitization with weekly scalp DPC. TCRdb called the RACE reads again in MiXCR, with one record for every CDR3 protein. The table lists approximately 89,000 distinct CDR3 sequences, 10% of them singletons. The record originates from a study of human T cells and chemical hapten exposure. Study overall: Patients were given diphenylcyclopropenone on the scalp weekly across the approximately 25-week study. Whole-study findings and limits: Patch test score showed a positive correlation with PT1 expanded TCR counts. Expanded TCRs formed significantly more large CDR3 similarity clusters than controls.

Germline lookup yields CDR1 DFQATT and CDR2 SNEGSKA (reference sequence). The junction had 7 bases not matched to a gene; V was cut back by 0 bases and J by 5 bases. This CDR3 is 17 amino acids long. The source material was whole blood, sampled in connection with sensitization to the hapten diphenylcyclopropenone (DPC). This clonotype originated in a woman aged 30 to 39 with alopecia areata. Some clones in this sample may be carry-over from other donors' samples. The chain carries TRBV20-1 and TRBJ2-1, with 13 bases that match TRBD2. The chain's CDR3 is CSARELAGGRQDNEQFF. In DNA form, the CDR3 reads TGCAGTGCTAGAGAACTAGCGGGAGGGCGTCAGGACAATGAGCAGTTCTTC.